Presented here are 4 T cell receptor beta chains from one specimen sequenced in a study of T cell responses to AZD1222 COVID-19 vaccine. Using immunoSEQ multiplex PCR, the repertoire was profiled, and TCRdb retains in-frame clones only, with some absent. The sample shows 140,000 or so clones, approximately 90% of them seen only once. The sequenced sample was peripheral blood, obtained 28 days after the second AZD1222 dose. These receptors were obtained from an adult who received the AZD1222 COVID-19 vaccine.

CDR3 in amino acids: CASSPKGVRGSAYNSPLHF. The DNA for the CDR3 is TGTGCCAGCTCACCAAAGGGTGTCAGGGGGTCCGCCTATAATTCACCCCTCCACTTT. The chain links TRBV18 to TRBJ1-6; 7 bases are a match to TRBD1. The CDR3 has 19 amino acids. Germline assignment: CDR1 KGHSH and CDR2 LQKENI. J was trimmed by 2 bases and V by 2 bases; bases with no gene match: 12.

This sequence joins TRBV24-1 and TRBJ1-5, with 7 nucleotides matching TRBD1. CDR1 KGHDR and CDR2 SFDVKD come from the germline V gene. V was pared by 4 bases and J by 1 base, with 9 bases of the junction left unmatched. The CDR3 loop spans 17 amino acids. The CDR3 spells CATSDRTGDGSNQPQHF. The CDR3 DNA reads TGTGCCACCAGTGACCGGACAGGCGACGGGAGCAATCAGCCCCAGCATTTT.

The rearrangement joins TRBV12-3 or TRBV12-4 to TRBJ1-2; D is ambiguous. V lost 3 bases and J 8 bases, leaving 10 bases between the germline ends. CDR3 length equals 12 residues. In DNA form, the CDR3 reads TGTGCCAGCAGTTTCACTCCTGAGGGCTACACCTTC. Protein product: CASSFTPEGYTF.

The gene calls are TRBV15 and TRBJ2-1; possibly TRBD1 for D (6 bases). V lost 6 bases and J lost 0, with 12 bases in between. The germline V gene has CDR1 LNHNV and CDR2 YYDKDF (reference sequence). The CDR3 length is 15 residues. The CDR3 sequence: CATSEGTSSYNEQFF. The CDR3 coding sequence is TGTGCCACCAGTGAGGGGACAAGCTCCTACAATGAGCAGTTCTTC.